The T cell receptor (beta chain) described here comes from a study of identifying expanded T cells in peripheral blood. Points from the study as a whole: Roughly two-week clone count variance significantly increased as total template count grew.

Germline V gene data show CDR1 as MGHRA and CDR2 as YSYEKL. The CDR3 covers 15 residues. Trimming pared 0 bases from V and 2 bases from J, leaving 10 bases between. Only in-frame clones appear in the TCRdb table, and some are missing; sequencing was by immunoSEQ multiplex PCR. The sample consists of some 100,000 clones, approximately 88% of them appearing once. The count of this clone is one. Antigen: not known. Sequenced input: blood. V is TRBV4-1 and J is TRBJ1-2, with D hard to call. The receptor comes from a person aged 18 to 75 in good health. CDR3: CASSQEAVQNYGYTF. The DNA for the CDR3 is TGCGCCAGCAGCCAAGAGGCGGTCCAGAACTATGGCTACACCTTC.